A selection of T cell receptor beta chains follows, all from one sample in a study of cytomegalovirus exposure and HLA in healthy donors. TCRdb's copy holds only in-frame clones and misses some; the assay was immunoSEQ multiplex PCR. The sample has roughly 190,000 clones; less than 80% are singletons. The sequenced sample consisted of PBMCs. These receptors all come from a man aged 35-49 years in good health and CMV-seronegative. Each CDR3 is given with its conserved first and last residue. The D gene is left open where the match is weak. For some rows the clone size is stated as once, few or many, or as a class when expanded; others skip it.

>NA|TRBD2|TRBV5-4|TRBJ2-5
TGTGCCAGCACCTCGGGGGGGAAGGGTACCCGCCGGACCCAGTACTTC
CASTSGGKGTRRTQYF
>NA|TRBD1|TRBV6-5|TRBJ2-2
TGTGCCAGCAGTTATGCAGGGGGTAACGGGGAGCTGTTTTTT
CASSYAGGNGELFF
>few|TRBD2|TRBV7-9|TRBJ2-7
TGTGCCAGCAGCTTATTCCCTAGCGGGGACAGCTCCTACGAGCAGTACTTC
CASSLFPSGDSSYEQYF
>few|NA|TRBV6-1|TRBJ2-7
TGTGCCAGCAGTGAAGCGACACGACGTGGCGAGCAGTACTTC
CASSEATRRGEQYF
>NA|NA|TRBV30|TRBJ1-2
TGTGCCTGGAGTACAAATGGCTACACCTTC
CAWSTNGYTF
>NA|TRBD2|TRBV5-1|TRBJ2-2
TGCGCCAGCAGCCCAACTAGCGGGGGAGACACCGGGGAGCTGTTTTTT
CASSPTSGGDTGELFF
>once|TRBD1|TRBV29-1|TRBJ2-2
TGCAGCGTTGGGGCCACAGGGGGCACCGGGGAGCTGTTTTTT
CSVGATGGTGELFF
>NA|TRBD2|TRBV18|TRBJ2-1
TGTGCCAGCTCACCACCGCGGGCTAGCGGGCCTACCGGGTACAATGAGCAGTTCTTC
CASSPPRASGPTGYNEQFF
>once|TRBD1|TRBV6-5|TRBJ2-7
TGTGCCAGCAGTGGACAGGCCTCCTACGAGCAGTACTTC
CASSGQASYEQYF
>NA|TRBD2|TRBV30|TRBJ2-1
TGTGCCTGGAGTAGGTCTAGCGGGCCGCAGTTCTTC
CAWSRSSGPQFF
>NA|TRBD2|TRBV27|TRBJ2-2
TGTGCCAGCAGCAGACTAGCGGGAGACACCGGGGAGCTGTTTTTT
CASSRLAGDTGELFF
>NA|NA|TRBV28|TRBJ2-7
TGTGCCAGCAGAACTCCGGGACAAGTCTACGAGCAGTACTTC
CASRTPGQVYEQYF
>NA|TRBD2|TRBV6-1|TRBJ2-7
TGTGCCAGCAGTGAATTAAGCGGGAGGGCCTACGAGCAGTACTTC
CASSELSGRAYEQYF
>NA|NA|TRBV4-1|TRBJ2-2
TGCGCCAGCAGCCACAATATGGGGACATATGGGTCCGGGGAGCTGTTTTTT
CASSHNMGTYGSGELFF
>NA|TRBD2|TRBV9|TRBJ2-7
TGTGCCAGCAGCGTAGCGGCTAGCGGGGCCTACGAGCAGTACTTC
CASSVAASGAYEQYF
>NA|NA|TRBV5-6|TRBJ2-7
TGTGCCAGCAGCTCATCCACCACAAGAGGGACCTACGAGCAGTACTTC
CASSSSTTRGTYEQYF
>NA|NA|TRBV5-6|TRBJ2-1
TGTGCCAGCAGCTTGGTTGCTAGCGCATCCTACAATGAGCAGTTCTTC
CASSLVASASYNEQFF
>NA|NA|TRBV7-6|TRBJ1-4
TGTGCCAGCAGCCCCCGAGAGCTTGCGGCTAATGAAAAACTGTTTTTT
CASSPRELAANEKLFF
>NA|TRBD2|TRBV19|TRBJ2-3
TGTGCCAGTAGGGCCCTCATGGGGGGGAGTTCAACAGATACGCAGTATTTT
CASRALMGGSSTDTQYF
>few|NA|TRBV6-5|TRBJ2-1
TGTGCCAGCAGAGGGACAAATCGGAAGGCCAATGAGCAGTTCTTC
CASRGTNRKANEQFF
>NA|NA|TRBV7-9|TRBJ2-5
TGTGCCAGCAGCCAATGGACTACCCAAGAGACCCAGTACTTC
CASSQWTTQETQYF
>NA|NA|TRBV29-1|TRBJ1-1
TGCAGCGTTACAGGAATAAGCACTGAAGCTTTCTTT
CSVTGISTEAFF
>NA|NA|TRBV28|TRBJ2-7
TGTGCCAGCAGTTGGCGAGGGTCTCCCTACGAGCAGTACTTC
CASSWRGSPYEQYF
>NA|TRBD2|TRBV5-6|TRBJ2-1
TGTGCCAGCAGCTTCACGGGAGGGGGGAGCTCCTACAATGAGCAGTTCTTC
CASSFTGGGSSYNEQFF
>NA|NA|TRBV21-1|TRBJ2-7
TGTGCCAGCAGCAGGAGAGCGGGAGGGACCTCCTACGAGCAGTACTTC
CASSRRAGGTSYEQYF
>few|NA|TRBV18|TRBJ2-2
TGTGCCAGCACCGGCGGGGATGAGATGTTTTTT
CASTGGDEMFF
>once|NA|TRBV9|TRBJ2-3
TGTGCCAGCAGCGTAGAGGGAGATAGCGGCACAGATACGCAGTATTTT
CASSVEGDSGTDTQYF
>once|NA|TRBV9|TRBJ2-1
TGTGCCAGCAGCGTAGTTGGCGGGAACAATGAGCAGTTCTTC
CASSVVGGNNEQFF
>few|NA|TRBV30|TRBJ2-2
TGTGCCTGGAGGAGTTCTGGGCCCGGGGAGCTGTTTTTT
CAWRSSGPGELFF
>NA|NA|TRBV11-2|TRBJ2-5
TGTGCCAGCAGCTTAGGGTCAGGGCGGGAGACCCAGTACTTC
CASSLGSGRETQYF
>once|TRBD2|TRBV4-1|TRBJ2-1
TGCGCCAGCAGCCCGGGACTAGCGGACTACAATGAGCAGTTCTTC
CASSPGLADYNEQFF
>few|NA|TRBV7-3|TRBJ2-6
TGTGCCAGCAGCTTAATTGGGGAGGAGGCTGGGGCCAACGTCCTGACTTTC
CASSLIGEEAGANVLTF